The text below deals with one T cell receptor (beta chain). The data were taken from a study of T cell changes during pregnancy in multiple sclerosis. Generated by immunoSEQ multiplex PCR, the TCRdb table keeps only in-frame clones and is missing some. The sample gives under 150,000 clones, less than 97% of which show up once; 0.44% is in the top ten. This CDR3 is 14 amino acids long. V was cut by 3 bases and J by 2 bases, with 11 bases left in between. Germline CDR1 reads SEHNR; CDR2 reads FQNEAQ (reference sequence). The rearrangement uses TRBV7-9 and TRBJ2-7; D is possibly TRBD1 (6 bases). Sequencing was performed on peripheral blood, taken after pregnancy. The sequence was collected from a female donor with multiple sclerosis, enrolled in a pregnancy study. The CDR3 is CASSLNQGPYEQYF. CDR3 nucleotides: TGTGCCAGCAGCTTGAACCAGGGGCCCTACGAGCAGTACTTC.